The 31 T cell receptor beta chains in this list originate from one sample, sequenced in a study of sequential checkpoint blockade in melanoma. Treatment of the sample: randomized to nivolumab then ipilimumab (arm A) or the reverse (arm B). TCRdb keeps only in-frame clones here, not all; method: immunoSEQ multiplex PCR. The data show 25,000 to 35,000 clones, with around nine tenths seen just once and about 15% held by the top ten. The sample here was CD8+ T cells sorted from blood (inferred from file names), taken from a patient given nivolumab and ipilimumab in sequence. The receptor source for this set is a human donor with melanoma.

CDR3 DNA sequence: TGTGCCAGCAGCCCTGGACTCGACGAGCAGTACGTC. It encodes CASSPGLDEQYV. The chain has TRBV5-5 and TRBJ2-7; tentative D call: TRBD2 (5 bases). CDR3 length equals 12 residues. Germline-derived CDR1 and CDR2 are SGHKS and YYEKEE (reference sequence). V was cut by 4 bases and J by 5 bases, with 10 bases left in between.

This clone was counted a single time. The chain links TRBV28 to TRBJ2-5, with 10 nucleotides matching TRBD1. The CDR3 has 14 amino acids. The V and J ends lost 5 bases and 6 bases, in that order; junction bases with no gene match: 6. The V gene's germline CDR1 is MDHEN and CDR2 SYDVKM. Here the CDR3 reads CASSPRTGGKTQYF. In DNA form, the CDR3 reads TGTGCCAGCAGTCCCCGGACAGGGGGGAAGACCCAGTACTTC.

CDR3 bases: TGTGCCAGCAGTTCGGGGGGAGGCACTGAAGCTTTCTTT. Translated, it gives CASSSGGGTEAFF. The V and J genes are TRBV6-5 and TRBJ1-1, with a possible D match to TRBD1 (5 bases). The V gene lost 4 bases and the J gene lost 4 bases, with 10 bases spanning the gap. Germline values: CDR1 MNHEY, CDR2 SVGAGI. The CDR3 consists of 13 residues.

V gene TRBV11-2 combines with J gene TRBJ2-1; D might be TRBD2 (6 bases). This CDR3 comprises 12 residues. Between the trimmed V and J ends, which lost 1 base and 10 bases, there was a span of 8 bases. Germline CDR1 is SGHAT and CDR2 is FQNNGV. Written as DNA, the CDR3 is TGTGCCAGCAGCTTAGGGGGGGACGAGCAGTTCTTC. Amino acids: CASSLGGDEQFF.

The J gene is TRBJ1-6, the V gene TRBV7-2, with D perhaps TRBD1 (5 bases). CDR1 is SGHTA and CDR2 is FQGNSA in the germline V gene. Trimming removed 5 bases from V and 3 bases from J, with 17 bases in between. The CDR3 runs 17 residues. The CDR3 here is CASSRQTHPVYNSPLHF. CDR3 in DNA: TGTGCCAGCAGCCGACAGACACACCCGGTCTATAATTCACCCCTCCACTTT.

The chain has TRBV21-1 and TRBJ2-7; the table's D call, TRBD1, has no DNA check behind it. TRBV21-1 is classified as a pseudogene. This CDR3 is built from 14 residues. CDR3 nucleotide sequence: TGTGCCAGTCCGACAGGGTTTTTATCCTACGAGCAGTACGTC. It translates to CASPTGFLSYEQYV.

The rearrangement links TRBV19 to TRBJ1-2; the match to TRBD1 covers 9 bases. J lost 3 bases, V lost 6 bases, and 5 bases had no gene match. In germline, CDR1 is LNHDA, CDR2 SQIVND (reference sequence). The CDR3 length is 14 residues. The CDR3 nucleotides read TGTGCCAGTAGGACCGGGACAGGGCACTATGGCTACACCTTC. It encodes CASRTGTGHYGYTF.

V usage is TRBV27 and J usage is TRBJ2-1, with TRBD2 identical over 9 bases. Unmatched junction bases numbered 3, after V lost 3 bases and J lost 3 bases. Germline V gene lookup returns CDR1 MNHEY and CDR2 SMNVEV (reference sequence). This CDR3 has 15 amino acids. In nucleotides, the CDR3 is TGTGCCAGCAGTTTGTGGACTAGCGTCTACAATGAGCAGTTCTTC. This sequence encodes CASSLWTSVYNEQFF.

In DNA, the CDR3 is TGTGCCACCGGGGGGACCTACAATGAGCAGTTCTTC. It yields the protein CATGGTYNEQFF. The gene calls are TRBV27 and TRBJ2-1; 7 bases are a match to TRBD2. V lost 10 bases, J lost 2 bases, and 2 bases stayed unmatched. Germline CDR1 reads MNHEY; CDR2 reads SMNVEV (reference sequence). CDR3 size: 12 residues.

This sequence joins TRBV7-6 and TRBJ2-7, with TRBD1 matching over 9 bases. The CDR3 consists of 16 residues. The ends lost 0 bases at V and 0 bases at J; junction bases unmatched: 3. The germline CDR1 and CDR2 sequences are SGHVS and FNYEAQ. The CDR3 sequence: CASSLAGQGGSYEQYF. The CDR3 nucleotides read TGTGCCAGCAGCTTAGCGGGACAGGGTGGCTCCTACGAGCAGTACTTC. The full variable domain, in which reference TRBV7-6 and TRBJ2-7 provide the parts outside the CDR3, is GAGVSQSPRYKVTKRGQDVALRCDPISGHVSLYWYRQALGQGPEFLTYFNYEAQQDKSGLPNDRFSAERPEGSISTLTIQRTEQRDSAMYRCASSLAGQGGSYEQYFGPGTRLTVT.

The J gene is TRBJ2-2, the V gene TRBV5-3; D perhaps matches TRBD2 (7 bases). TRBV5-3 is an ORF, and what it does is uncertain. CDR3 length: 19 residues. Trimming removed 2 bases from V and 7 bases from J, with 27 bases in between. The CDR3 nucleotides read TGTGCCAGAAGCTTAGGACTAGGGGGGGACCCGAATGTTAGCGGGGAGCTGTTTTTT. This encodes CARSLGLGGDPNVSGELFF.

This chain connects TRBV5-6 to TRBJ1-4, with D maybe TRBD1 (5 bases). In germline, CDR1 is SGHDT, CDR2 YYEEEE. V shed 0 bases and J shed 7 bases, with 19 bases lying between them. The CDR3 is made up of 17 amino acids. This CDR3 is CASSLESLTGEFEKLFF. For the CDR3, the DNA is TGTGCCAGCAGCTTGGAGTCACTTACAGGAGAATTTGAAAAACTGTTTTTT.

This chain links TRBV19 with TRBJ1-2; 8 positions match TRBD1. The CDR3 runs 15 residues. V shed 4 bases and J 2 bases; nucleotides not matched to a gene: 6. Germline V gene sequence: CDR1 LNHDA, CDR2 SQIVND (reference sequence). The CDR3 spells CASSTRTGQNYGYTF. The CDR3 DNA is TGTGCCAGTAGTACCCGGACAGGGCAGAACTATGGCTACACCTTC.

V gene TRBV4-3 combines with J gene TRBJ1-2; D might be TRBD1 (5 bases). The CDR3 runs 15 residues. The V end lost 0 bases, the J end lost 4 bases, and 12 bases lay between the germline ends. Germline CDR1 is LGHNA and CDR2 is YSLEER. The chain's CDR3 is CASSQDRRTSYGYTF. The CDR3 DNA reads TGCGCCAGCAGCCAAGATCGACGGACAAGCTATGGCTACACCTTC.

J is TRBJ2-3 and V is TRBV5-4; 15 bases map to TRBD2. Trimming took 5 bases from V and 3 from J; bases not matched to a gene: 7. The CDR3 totals 17 residues. Per germline, CDR1 SGHNT and CDR2 YYREEE (reference sequence). The CDR3 nucleotides read TGTGCCAGCAGAATCGGACTAGCGGGGGGGCGGACAGATACGCAGTATTTT. It codes for CASRIGLAGGRTDTQYF.

This sequence joins TRBV6-5 and TRBJ1-5; maybe TRBD1 (5 bases). Germline CDR1 MNHEY, CDR2 SVGAGI. The CDR3 is 13 amino acids. With 7 bases removed from V and 7 bases from J, the gap between germline ends came to 14 bases. CDR3 sequence reads: CASTRGRGQPQHF. As DNA, the CDR3 is TGTGCCAGCACTCGGGGACGGGGGCAGCCCCAGCATTTT.

The V call is TRBV23-1, the J call TRBJ2-7; 7 nucleotides align to TRBD1. TRBV23-1 is reported as an ORF; its role is uncertain. The length of the CDR3 is 14 residues. The V and J ends lost 8 bases and 5 bases, in that order; junction bases with no gene match: 12. DNA for the CDR3: TGCGCCAGCGGACCACCCAGGGGGTCGGACGAGCAGTACTTC. Encoded protein: CASGPPRGSDEQYF.

This chain links TRBV4-1 with TRBJ2-1; D perhaps matches TRBD1 (6 bases). Germline V gene sequence: CDR1 MGHRA, CDR2 YSYEKL. CDR3 size: 16 residues. Trimming pared 4 bases from V and 3 bases from J, leaving 16 bases between. The chain's CDR3 is CASSRVGTNLYNEQFF. CDR3 nucleotide sequence: TGCGCCAGCAGCCGAGTAGGGACAAACCTCTACAATGAGCAGTTCTTC.

The rearrangement uses TRBV19 and TRBJ1-5; 7 nucleotides match TRBD1. The CDR3 runs 15 residues. In germline, CDR1 is LNHDA, CDR2 SQIVND (reference sequence). After removal of 1 base from V and 4 bases from J, the junction contained 4 bases not matched to a gene. CDR3 amino acids: CASSIGQGGNQPQHF. CDR3 nucleotide sequence: TGTGCCAGTAGTATAGGGCAGGGGGGTAATCAGCCCCAGCATTTT.

This sequence joins TRBV13 and TRBJ2-6, with no clear D. Deletions cut 5 bases from V and 4 bases from J, with 9 bases between. The CDR3 length is 14 residues. Germline V gene data show CDR1 as PRHDT and CDR2 as FYEKMQ (reference sequence). The CDR3 DNA reads TGTGCCAGCAGCCCTACCGAGGGGGCCAACGTCCTGACTTTC. The encoded protein is CASSPTEGANVLTF.

V usage is TRBV7-9 and J usage is TRBJ2-7; D is ambiguous. The germline V gene has CDR1 SEHNR and CDR2 FQNEAQ (reference sequence). This CDR3 has 13 amino acids. Trimming pared 5 bases from V and 1 base from J, leaving 9 bases between. The DNA of the CDR3 is TGTGCCAGCAGCCCCCAGGTGTCCTACGAGCAGTACGTC. Protein: CASSPQVSYEQYV.

The V gene is TRBV4-1, the J gene TRBJ2-3; possibly TRBD2 for D (7 bases). Trimming removed 4 bases from V and 6 bases from J, with 14 bases in between. The germline CDR1 and CDR2 sequences are MGHRA and YSYEKL. The CDR3 has 14 amino acids. As DNA, the CDR3 is TGCGCCAGCAGCCGAGACGGGGGGCGGGATACGCAGTATTTT. Residues: CASSRDGGRDTQYF.

The chain combines TRBV19 with TRBJ1-1; D perhaps matches TRBD1 (5 bases). This CDR3 spans 12 amino acids. Germline V gene sequence: CDR1 LNHDA, CDR2 SQIVND (reference sequence). V was trimmed by 3 bases and J by 10 bases, leaving 12 bases between them. The CDR3 is CASSIGGDGAFF. The DNA of the CDR3 is TGTGCCAGTAGTATCGGGGGGGATGGAGCTTTCTTT.

The genes are TRBV6-1 and TRBJ2-1; 11 bases agree with TRBD2. The germline V gene encodes CDR1 MNHNS and CDR2 SASEGT. The CDR3 is 15 amino acids. The V and J ends lost 6 bases and 8 bases, in that order; junction bases with no gene match: 9. In nucleotides, the CDR3 is TGTGCCAGCAGCTTACTAGCGGGAGCATTCTATGAGCAGTTCTTC. Protein product: CASSLLAGAFYEQFF.

The V call is TRBV19, the J call TRBJ1-5; D call uncertain. This CDR3 contains 14 residues. Deletions cut 4 bases from V and 4 bases from J, with 11 bases between. Germline assignment: CDR1 LNHDA and CDR2 SQIVND (reference sequence). The CDR3 nucleotides read TGTGCCAGTAGTAGGAGGATTTTGAATCAGCCCCAGCATTTT. It yields the protein CASSRRILNQPQHF.

The chain recombines TRBV9 with TRBJ2-1, with 13 bases lining up with TRBD2. The J segment lost 7 bases and the V segment lost 5 bases, leaving 3 bases of the junction unmatched. Per germline, CDR1 SGDLS and CDR2 YYNGEE. The CDR3 has 14 residues. The CDR3 coding sequence is TGTGCCAGCAGGCGGACTAGCGGGAGTAATGAGCAGTTCTTC. Protein product: CASRRTSGSNEQFF.

This chain uses TRBV30 with TRBJ1-5; D remains ambiguous. The CDR3 is 16 residues long. V lost 0 bases to trimming and J lost 6 bases, with 18 bases between them. Germline CDR1 is GTSNPN and CDR2 is SVGIG (reference sequence). As DNA, the CDR3 is TGTGCCTGGAGTGTTGGCCTTATAGTGGGGAGTCAGCCCCAGCATTTT. The encoded protein is CAWSVGLIVGSQPQHF.

The V call is TRBV28, the J call TRBJ2-3; TRBD2 aligns across 10 bases. V gave up 6 bases and J gave up 9 bases; unmatched junction bases: 3. The CDR3 totals 12 residues. Germline V gene lookup returns CDR1 MDHEN and CDR2 SYDVKM. CDR3 in amino acids: CASRGLASTQYF. CDR3 coding DNA: TGTGCCAGCAGGGGACTAGCGAGCACGCAGTATTTT.

CDR3 sequence (DNA): TGCACCTCTTGGGGGGACAATGAGCAGTTCTTC. The encoded protein is CTSWGDNEQFF. This chain links TRBV29-1 with TRBJ2-1; D might be TRBD2 (6 bases). This CDR3 comprises 11 residues. Germline CDR1 reads SQVTM; CDR2 reads ANQGSEA.

Note on this clone: The sample carries other DNA sequences with the same CDR3. The V gene is TRBV6-4, the J gene TRBJ2-3; 8 nucleotides align to TRBD2. V lost 3 bases, J lost 1 base, and 0 bases stayed unmatched. Germline values: CDR1 MRHNA, CDR2 SNTAGT. CDR3 length: 14 amino acids. CDR3 bases: TGTGCCAGCAGTGAAGCGGGAGGCACAGATACGCAGTATTTT. This gives the protein CASSEAGGTDTQYF.

This rearrangement joins TRBV1 to TRBJ2-5; TRBD2 is the table's D call, not checked against the DNA. TRBV1 is reported as a pseudogene. The length of the CDR3 is 18 residues. CDR3 bases: TGCACCAGCAGCCAACCCATGACTAGCGGGGGAGACCAAGAGACCCAGTACTTC. It codes for CTSSQPMTSGGDQETQYF.